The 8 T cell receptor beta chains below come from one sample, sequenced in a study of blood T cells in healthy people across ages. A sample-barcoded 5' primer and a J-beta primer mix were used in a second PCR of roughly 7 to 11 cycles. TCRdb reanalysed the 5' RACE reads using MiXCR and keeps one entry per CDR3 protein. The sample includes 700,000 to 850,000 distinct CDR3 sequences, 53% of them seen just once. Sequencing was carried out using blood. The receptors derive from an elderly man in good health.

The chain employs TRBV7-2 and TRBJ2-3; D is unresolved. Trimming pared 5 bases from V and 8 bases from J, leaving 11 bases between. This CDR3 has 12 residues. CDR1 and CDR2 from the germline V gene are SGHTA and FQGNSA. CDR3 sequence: CASSPDTGTQYF. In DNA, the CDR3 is TGTGCCAGCAGCCCCGACACTGGTACGCAGTATTTT.

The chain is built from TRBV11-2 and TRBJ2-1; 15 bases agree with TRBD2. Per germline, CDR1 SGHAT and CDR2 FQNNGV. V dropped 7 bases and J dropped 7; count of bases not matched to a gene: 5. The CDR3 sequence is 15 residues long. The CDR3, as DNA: TGTGCCAGCATCTTTGGGACTAGCGGGAGGAATGAGCAGTTCTTC. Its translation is CASIFGTSGRNEQFF. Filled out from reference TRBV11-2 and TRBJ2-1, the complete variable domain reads EAGVAQSPRYKIIEKRQSVAFWCNPISGHATLYWYQQILGQGPKLLIQFQNNGVVDDSQLPKDRFSAERLKGVDSTLKIQPAKLEDSAVYLCASIFGTSGRNEQFFGPGTRLTVL.

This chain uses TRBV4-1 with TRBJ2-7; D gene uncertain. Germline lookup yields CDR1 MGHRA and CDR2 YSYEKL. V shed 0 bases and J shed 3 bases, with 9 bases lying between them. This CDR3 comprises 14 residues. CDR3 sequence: CASSQELTNYEQYF. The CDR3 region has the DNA TGCGCCAGCAGCCAAGAACTAACTAACTACGAGCAGTACTTC.

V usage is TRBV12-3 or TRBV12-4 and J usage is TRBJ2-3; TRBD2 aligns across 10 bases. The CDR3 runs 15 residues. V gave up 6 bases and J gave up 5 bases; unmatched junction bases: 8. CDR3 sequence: CASRPSGSHGDTQYF. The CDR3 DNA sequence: TGTGCCAGCAGACCTAGCGGGAGCCATGGAGATACGCAGTATTTT.

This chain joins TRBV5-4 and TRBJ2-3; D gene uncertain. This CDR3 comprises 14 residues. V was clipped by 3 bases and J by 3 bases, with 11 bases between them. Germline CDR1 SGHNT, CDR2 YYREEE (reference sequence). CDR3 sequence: CASSSPSRTDTQYF. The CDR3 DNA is TGTGCCAGCAGCTCCCCCAGTCGTACAGATACGCAGTATTTT. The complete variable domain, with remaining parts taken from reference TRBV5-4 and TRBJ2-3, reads ETGVTQSPTHLIKTRGQQVTLRCSSQSGHNTVSWYQQALGQGPQFIFQYYREEENGRGNFPPRFSGLQFPNYSSELNVNALELDDSALYLCASSSPSRTDTQYFGPGTRLTVL.

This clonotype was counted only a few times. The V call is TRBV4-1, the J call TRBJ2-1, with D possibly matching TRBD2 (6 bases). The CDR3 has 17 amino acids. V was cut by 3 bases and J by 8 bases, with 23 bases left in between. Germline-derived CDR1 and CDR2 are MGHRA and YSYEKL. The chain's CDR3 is CASSQLRRGRGFDEQFF. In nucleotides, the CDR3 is TGCGCCAGCAGCCAGCTGCGGCGGGGCCGGGGGTTCGATGAGCAGTTCTTC.

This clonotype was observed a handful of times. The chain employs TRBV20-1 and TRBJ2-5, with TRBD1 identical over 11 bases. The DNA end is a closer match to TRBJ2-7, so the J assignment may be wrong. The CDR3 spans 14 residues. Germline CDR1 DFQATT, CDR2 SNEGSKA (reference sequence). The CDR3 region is CSALGTGGRFEQYF. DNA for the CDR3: TGCAGTGCGCTAGGGACAGGGGGTAGATTCGAGCAGTACTTC.

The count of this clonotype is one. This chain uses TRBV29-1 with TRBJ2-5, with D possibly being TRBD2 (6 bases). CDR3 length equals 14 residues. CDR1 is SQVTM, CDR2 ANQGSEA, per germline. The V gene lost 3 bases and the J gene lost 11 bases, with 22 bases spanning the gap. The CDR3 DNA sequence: TGCAGCGTTGAGCCGGAGGGCTCCTACAATGAGCAGTACTTC. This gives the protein CSVEPEGSYNEQYF.